The clone carrying this TCR beta chain was observed once. Its target is not known. V lost 1 base to trimming and J lost 6 bases; unmatched junction nucleotides: 8. CDR3 size: 15 residues. The germline CDR1 and CDR2 sequences are SEHNR and FQNEAQ (reference sequence). The deep-level immunoSEQ assay was used. Sorted-subset replicate PCR reactions contained approximately 190 ng DNA, corresponding to tens of thousands of T cell genomes. Assay used: immunoSEQ multiplex PCR; TCRdb lists only in-frame clones, some missing. The data contain about 2,200,000 clones, 85% to 95% of them singletons. These data come from a study of shared clonotypes between healthy human individuals. In the naive CD8 group, cells lacked CD45RO and were positively selected for CCR7, so terminally differentiated effector memory CD45RA+ cells were left out. Study-wide points: Across a handful of donors, naive CD4 shared approximately 4.5%, naive CD8 more than 3%, memory CD4 roughly 2.4%, memory CD8 0.4%. Incompleteness in sorted-subset sequencing, despite large depth, was shown by rarefaction.

The sequenced sample consisted of naive CD8+ T cells from PBMCs. This rearrangement joins TRBV7-9 to TRBJ2-7, with 8 bases fitting TRBD2. This sequence originates from a man younger than 35 in good health. Some clones in this sample may be carry-over from other donors' samples. The CDR3 DNA reads TGTGCCAGCAGCTTAGAAAGGACTAGCTGGTCCGAGCAGTACTTC. It translates to CASSLERTSWSEQYF.